A single sample is the source of the 22 T cell receptor beta chains below, sequenced in a study of T cells in Graves' hyperthyroidism and ophthalmopathy (dated by TCRdb to between 2018 and 2021). The method was multiplex PCR. The run used an Illumina HiSeq 2000. Amplification of TCR beta CDR3 regions was carried out from RNA transcripts. For the first round of RT-PCR on the TCR CDR3, the HTBI primer set was used together with the Qiagen OneStep RT-PCR kit. TCRdb applied fastp at Q25 and MiXCR to the public reads, then kept only in-frame beta chains. Every distinct CDR3 protein forms one entry, paired with its most common genes and DNA. A total of 300,000 to 400,000 distinct CDR3 sequences appear in this sample, around 23% of them only once. Around 50% of the sample is in the top ten clones. Sample: blood. The receptors derive from a woman between 50 and 59 years old with Graves' hyperthyroidism.

The J gene is TRBJ1-1, the V gene TRBV5-1; the D gene is possibly TRBD1 (6 bases). CDR3 length: 15 residues. In germline, CDR1 is SGHRS, CDR2 YFSETQ. The ends were cut back, 2 bases at V and 4 bases at J, with 15 bases in the middle. CDR3 nucleotide sequence: TGCGCCAGCAGCTTATCCATGGGGGCGCGCACTGAAGCTTTCTTT. Translating it yields CASSLSMGARTEAFF. The full variable domain, its missing parts supplied by reference TRBV5-1 and TRBJ1-1, is KAGVTQTPRYLIKTRGQQVTLSCSPISGHRSVSWYQQTPGQGLQFLFEYFSETQRNKGNFPGRFSGRQFSNSRSEMNVSTLELGDSALYLCASSLSMGARTEAFFGQGTRLTVV.

This clonotype has a count of ten or more. The chain carries TRBV12-3 or TRBV12-4 and TRBJ2-7; 7 bases line up with TRBD1. Germline trimming cut 5 bases from V and 5 bases from J; bases unmatched to any gene: 9. The CDR3 extends over 14 amino acids. In DNA form, the CDR3 reads TGTGCCAGCAGTCCCGGACAGGCCGGGAACGAGCAGTACTTC. Protein product: CASSPGQAGNEQYF.

The V gene is TRBV5-8, the J gene TRBJ1-4; possibly TRBD1 for D (5 bases). CDR1 and CDR2 from the germline V gene are SGHTS and YDEGEE. The CDR3 length is 17 residues. V gave up 3 bases and J gave up 0 bases, with 15 bases separating them. The CDR3 nucleotides are TGTGCCAGCAGCTGGGGAAGGGGAAGGGCAACTAATGAAAAACTGTTTTTT. Its protein product is CASSWGRGRATNEKLFF.

A note on this clonotype: This may stem from a read error, because a much larger clone lies one nucleotide away. The chain employs TRBV7-9 and TRBJ2-7; tentatively, D is TRBD2 (6 bases). Germline-derived CDR1 and CDR2 are SEHNR and FQNEAQ (reference sequence). The length of the CDR3 is 15 residues. CDR3 DNA: TGTGCCAGCACCACCTATGGGGGGACCTCCTTCGAGCAGTACTTC. Protein sequence: CASTTYGGTSFEQYF.

Many counts were recorded for this clonotype. The J gene is TRBJ2-3, the V gene TRBV7-8, with D unresolved. Germline V CDR1 and CDR2: SGHVS, FQNEAQ. CDR3 length: 13 amino acids. Trimming cost V 0 bases and J 7 bases, with 8 bases left between them. CDR3 in amino acids: CASSLAGSNTQYF. The CDR3 DNA follows: TGTGCCAGCAGCTTAGCCGGGTCCAATACGCAGTATTTT.

Notes on this clonotype: No conserved phenylalanine or tryptophan ends this CDR3, so it is likely a read error. V is TRBV20-1 and J is TRBJ2-4; 7 bases are a match to TRBD1. Germline CDR1 is DFQATT and CDR2 is SNEGSKA (reference sequence). The CDR3 is 18 residues long. The J segment lost 0 bases and the V segment lost 7 bases, leaving 18 bases of the junction unmatched. CDR3 sequence reads: CSVRGPQGHPLAKNIQYL. The CDR3 nucleotides are TGCAGTGTCCGAGGACCACAGGGGCACCCTCTAGCCAAAAACATTCAGTACCTC.

This clonotype occurred many times. The CDR3 region has the DNA TGTGCCAGCAGTCCGGGACAGTACTCCTACGAGCAGTACTTC. This gives the protein CASSPGQYSYEQYF. The chain uses TRBV12-3 or TRBV12-4 and TRBJ2-7, with 7 bases that match TRBD1. V dropped 5 bases and J dropped 0; count of bases not matched to a gene: 4. This CDR3 has 14 residues.

This clonotype was found many times. The V call is TRBV12-3 or TRBV12-4, the J call TRBJ2-2; D gene uncertain. CDR3 length: 14 residues. Trimming shortened V by 0 bases and J by 9 bases, and 11 bases separated the two germline ends. Here the CDR3 reads CASSLALSLRELFF. The CDR3 region has the DNA TGTGCCAGCAGTTTAGCGCTATCCCTCCGGGAGCTGTTTTTT.

This clonotype was seen many times. V gene TRBV3-1 combines with J gene TRBJ2-1; TRBD2 matches at 7 bases. V gave up 3 bases and J gave up 10 bases; unmatched junction bases: 3. The CDR3 is 12 amino acids. Germline CDR1 reads LGHDT; CDR2 reads YNNKEL (reference sequence). CDR3 protein: CASSQVSGEQFF. CDR3 sequence (DNA): TGTGCCAGCAGCCAGGTTAGCGGGGAGCAGTTCTTC.

The sample holds many counts of this clonotype. The chain couples TRBV11-2 to TRBJ2-5, with 10 bases aligning to TRBD1. Germline V gene data show CDR1 as SGHAT and CDR2 as FQNNGV. V trimming: 7 bases; J trimming: 7 bases; junction bases outside the gene matches: 9. The CDR3 covers 14 residues. The DNA of the CDR3 is TGTGCCAGCACCCCCGCGGGACAGGGGTGGACCCAGTACTTC. Translation: CASTPAGQGWTQYF. Full variable domain (remainder filled in from reference TRBV11-2 and TRBJ2-5): EAGVAQSPRYKIIEKRQSVAFWCNPISGHATLYWYQQILGQGPKLLIQFQNNGVVDDSQLPKDRFSAERLKGVDSTLKIQPAKLEDSAVYLCASTPAGQGWTQYFGPGTRLLVL.

Points on this clonotype: One end of the junction is discordant with germline, which a read error may explain. The chain is built from TRBV6-1 and TRBJ1-5, with D perhaps TRBD1 (6 bases). The CDR3 is 17 residues long. Per the germline V gene, CDR1 is MNHNS and CDR2 is SASEGT. CDR3 sequence (DNA): TGTGCCATCAGTGACTACGGCAGGGGAAGTAGCAATCAGCCCCAGCATTTT. Translated, it gives CAISDYGRGSSNQPQHF.

This chain joins TRBV6-1 and TRBJ2-7; 8 bases fit TRBD1. Germline V gives CDR1 MNHNS, CDR2 SASEGT. The CDR3 contains 13 residues. V lost 3 bases and J lost 4; bases outside the gene matches: 2. The CDR3 spells CASSDRGPYEQYF. The CDR3 nucleotides are TGTGCCAGCAGTGACAGGGGGCCGTACGAGCAGTACTTC.

This chain connects TRBV9 to TRBJ2-2; TRBD2 matches 14 bases. V lost 6 bases and J lost 6; bases outside the gene matches: 10. CDR3 length: 17 residues. Germline values: CDR1 SGDLS, CDR2 YYNGEE. This CDR3 is CASTPGGTSGSPGELFF. The CDR3 DNA reads as TGTGCCAGCACCCCGGGGGGGACTAGCGGGAGTCCCGGGGAGCTGTTTTTT. Looking up the rest from reference TRBV9 and TRBJ2-2 gives the full variable domain: DSGVTQTPKHLITATGQRVTLRCSPRSGDLSVYWYQQSLDQGLQFLIQYYNGEERAKGNILERFSAQQFPDLHSELNLSSLELGDSALYFCASTPGGTSGSPGELFFGEGSRLTVL.

In this sample, this clonotype turned up a few times. The chain couples TRBV6-5 to TRBJ2-5; weak D call: TRBD2 (6 bases). This CDR3 spans 13 amino acids. V shed 7 bases and J shed 5 bases, with 14 bases lying between them. Germline CDR1 and CDR2: MNHEY and SVGAGI. CDR3 amino acids: CASKPSGVETQYF. The CDR3 DNA follows: TGTGCCAGCAAACCTTCGGGGGTGGAGACCCAGTACTTC.

This clonotype was seen only a few times. This rearrangement joins TRBV20-1 to TRBJ1-4; D may be TRBD1 (5 bases). Trimming stripped 6 bases from V and 8 bases from J, with 19 bases between. There are 14 residues in the CDR3. Germline CDR1 DFQATT, CDR2 SNEGSKA (reference sequence). CDR3 sequence reads: CSAIFAGVGEKLFF. CDR3 nucleotide sequence: TGCAGTGCCATCTTTGCGGGGGTTGGCGAAAAACTGTTTTTT.

J is TRBJ1-2 and V is TRBV9; weak D call: TRBD1 (5 bases). This CDR3 is 17 amino acids long. The ends were cut back, 0 bases at V and 7 bases at J, with 22 bases in the middle. The germline CDR1 and CDR2 sequences are SGDLS and YYNGEE. CDR3 region: CASSVAPSGTQHCGYTF. CDR3 bases: TGTGCCAGCAGCGTAGCCCCTTCGGGGACCCAGCACTGTGGCTACACCTTC.

Concerning this clonotype: With a much larger clone just one base away, this may be a read error. The chain has TRBV6-5 and TRBJ1-1; D is unresolved. The CDR3 totals 14 residues. The V and J ends lost 7 bases and 2 bases respectively, with 14 bases between them. The germline gives CDR1 MNHEY, CDR2 SVGAGI. CDR3 DNA: TGTGCCAGCATCACGAGAATAACTAACACTGAAGCTTTCTTT. Encoded protein: CASITRITNTEAFF.

CDR3 sequence (DNA): TGCAGCGTTGCGGGGGAGCATACGCAGTATTTT. This translates into CSVAGEHTQYF. This sequence joins TRBV29-1 and TRBJ2-3, with D perhaps matching TRBD2 (6 bases). Trimming stripped 4 bases from V and 7 bases from J, with 9 bases between. The CDR3 loop spans 11 amino acids. CDR1 is SQVTM and CDR2 is ANQGSEA in the germline V gene.

Ten or more counts support this clonotype. The CDR3 DNA reads as TGTGCTAGTGGTTTGGTTGTGACTAGCGGGAGGGCCAATGAGCAGTTCTTC. Translated, it gives CASGLVVTSGRANEQFF. J is TRBJ2-1 and V is TRBV12-5, with TRBD2 matching over 14 bases. Trimming at V came to 0 bases and at J to 6 bases, leaving 4 bases not matched to a gene. This CDR3 comprises 17 residues. Germline values: CDR1 LGHNT, CDR2 FRNRAP.

The table lists this clonotype with many counts. CDR3 region: CASSWTGLAALSSYNEQFF. CDR3 DNA: TGTGCCAGCAGCTGGACGGGACTAGCGGCCTTGAGCTCCTACAATGAGCAGTTCTTC. This chain connects TRBV11-3 to TRBJ2-1; 11 bases align to TRBD2. CDR1 and CDR2 from the germline V gene are SGHNT and YENEEA. The CDR3 is 19 residues long. Trimming cost V 4 bases and J 0 bases; bases outside gene matches: 11.

This clonotype showed up many times. The V and J genes are TRBV4-1 and TRBJ2-7; D might be TRBD1 (6 bases). Germline CDR1 MGHRA, CDR2 YSYEKL. The V end lost 0 bases, the J end lost 3 bases, and 12 bases lay between the germline ends. The CDR3 is 15 amino acids. CDR3 DNA sequence: TGCGCCAGCAGCCAAGAACCCAGCAGGGGCTACGAGCAGTACTTC. Its translation: CASSQEPSRGYEQYF.

This clonotype was detected a few times. This chain joins TRBV7-9 and TRBJ2-2, with D tentatively TRBD2 (6 bases). Deletions cut 1 base from V and 4 bases from J, with 19 bases between. The CDR3 is 18 amino acids. Germline assignment: CDR1 SEHNR and CDR2 FQNEAQ (reference sequence). The DNA of the CDR3 is TGTGCCAGCAGCTTAGGCCCTGGCAGGCCCGGGGGCACCGGGGAGCTGTTTTTT. Amino acid sequence: CASSLGPGRPGGTGELFF.